This T cell receptor (beta chain) was profiled in a study of cytomegalovirus exposure and HLA in healthy donors. Notes on the study in general: Published work reported that the classifier diagnosed cytomegalovirus status with high specificity and sensitivity.

Remarks on this clone: Its antigen is undetermined.

After removal of 0 bases from V and 2 bases from J, the junction contained 2 bases not matched to a gene. The CDR3 contains 16 residues. Germline V gene lookup returns CDR1 MNHNY and CDR2 SVGAGI (reference sequence). With 60 Vbeta and 13 Jbeta primers, the PCR was carried out. Data came from immunoSEQ multiplex PCR; TCRdb stores just in-frame clones and leaves some out. The table has more than 150,000 clones, roughly 87% seen once; the top ten hold over 1.5%. The sequence was collected from a man in his forties or fifties in good health and CMV-seronegative. Sequencing was carried out using PBMCs. The chain uses TRBV6-6 and TRBJ1-5, with 9 bases matching TRBD1. The CDR3 region is CASSYSRDRGNQPQHF. CDR3 DNA sequence: TGTGCCAGCAGTTACTCCCGGGACAGGGGCAATCAGCCCCAGCATTTT.